The 14 T cell receptor beta chains presented below share a single source sample, sequenced in a study of technical replicates of blood from a handful of donors. TCRdb's table, derived via immunoSEQ multiplex PCR, lists solely in-frame clones and lacks some. Among more than 65,000 clones, about 97% were seen once, and the ten largest hold around 0.18%. The sequenced sample was T cells isolated from PBMCs. The origin of the receptors is a human donor in good health.

This clone occurred a few times. This chain uses TRBV19 with TRBJ1-2; maybe TRBD1 (5 bases). The CDR3 loop spans 14 amino acids. Trimming took off 2 bases at V and 3 bases at J, with 10 bases between the two ends. CDR1 is LNHDA and CDR2 is SQIVND in the germline V gene (reference sequence). DNA for the CDR3: TGTGCCAGTAGTATAAGGGGCAGAGACTATGGCTACACCTTC. Its protein product is CASSIRGRDYGYTF.

This rearrangement joins TRBV4-1 to TRBJ2-3; 8 bases line up with TRBD2. The J segment lost 0 bases and the V segment lost 4 bases, leaving 9 bases of the junction unmatched. CDR1 MGHRA and CDR2 YSYEKL come from the germline V gene. The CDR3 covers 17 residues. The CDR3: CASSRGWTSHSTDTQYF. The CDR3 DNA reads as TGCGCCAGCAGCCGGGGCTGGACTAGCCATAGCACAGATACGCAGTATTTT.

CDR3 amino acids: CASSTQSNQPQHF. The CDR3 nucleotides are TGTGCCAGCAGTACACAAAGCAATCAGCCCCAGCATTTT. This sequence joins TRBV6-5 and TRBJ1-5; no reliable D call. Germline CDR1 is MNHEY and CDR2 is SVGAGI. The CDR3 length is 13 residues. Trimming cost V 5 bases and J 1 base, with 6 bases left between them.

The gene calls are TRBV19 and TRBJ1-1; 7 nucleotides agree with TRBD1. The CDR3 extends over 14 amino acids. CDR1 is LNHDA and CDR2 is SQIVND in the germline V gene (reference sequence). The V segment lost 4 bases and the J segment 6 bases; nucleotides outside the gene matches: 8. CDR3 bases: TGTGCCAGTAGTACACGTACAGGGGCCTCTGAAGCTTTCTTT. As protein: CASSTRTGASEAFF.

This chain uses TRBV10-1 with TRBJ2-2; D gene unclear. The CDR3 loop spans 12 amino acids. V shed 11 bases and J shed 6 bases, with 13 bases lying between them. CDR1 WNHNN and CDR2 SYGVQD come from the germline V gene (reference sequence). In DNA, the CDR3 is TGCGCCTCCTCGGTCTCGGCCGGGGAGCTGTTTTTT. As protein: CASSVSAGELFF.

The chain carries TRBV5-1 and TRBJ1-1, with a weak D call TRBD1 (5 bases). Trimming pared 4 bases from V and 0 bases from J, leaving 16 bases between. The CDR3 is 16 residues long. The V gene's germline CDR1 is SGHRS and CDR2 YFSETQ. CDR3 amino acids: CASSQGGVTVNTEAFF. CDR3 bases: TGCGCCAGCAGCCAGGGTGGTGTTACGGTGAACACTGAAGCTTTCTTT.

This clone was found once. This chain uses TRBV14 with TRBJ2-5; D gene uncertain. The CDR3 is 12 residues long. Germline V gene sequence: CDR1 SGHDN, CDR2 FVKESK. V was clipped by 3 bases and J by 5 bases, with 7 bases between them. The DNA of the CDR3 is TGTGCCAGCAGCCATAGTGCCGAGACCCAGTACTTC. Protein: CASSHSAETQYF. The variable domain in full, completed from reference TRBV14 and TRBJ2-5, reads EAGVTQFPSHSVIEKGQTVTLRCDPISGHDNLYWYRRVMGKEIKFLLHFVKESKQDESGMPNNRFLAERTGGTYSTLKVQPAELEDSGVYFCASSHSAETQYFGPGTRLLVL.

The V call is TRBV27, the J call TRBJ1-1; D ambiguous. The CDR3 totals 14 residues. The V gene's germline CDR1 is MNHEY and CDR2 SMNVEV (reference sequence). V dropped 2 bases and J dropped 0 bases, with 7 bases sitting between them. This CDR3 is CASSLAGVNTEAFF. The CDR3 DNA reads TGTGCCAGCAGTTTAGCAGGTGTGAACACTGAAGCTTTCTTT.

The chain recombines TRBV7-9 with TRBJ2-7, with 7 bases identical to TRBD1. The length of the CDR3 is 13 residues. After removal of 9 bases from V and 0 bases from J, the junction contained 5 bases not matched to a gene. In germline, CDR1 is SEHNR, CDR2 FQNEAQ (reference sequence). In DNA form, the CDR3 reads TGTGCCAGTGGACAGGCCAGCTCCTACGAGCAGTACTTC. The encoded protein is CASGQASSYEQYF.

In its sample, this clone was seen once. J is TRBJ2-7 and V is TRBV4-1; 9 nucleotides align to TRBD1. Losses at the gene ends were 4 bases for V and 4 bases for J; bases not matched to a gene: 5. Germline loops: CDR1 MGHRA, CDR2 YSYEKL. The CDR3 is 14 amino acids. CDR3 protein: CASSRQGGGYEQYF. CDR3 bases: TGCGCCAGCAGCCGACAGGGGGGAGGGTACGAGCAGTACTTC.

This chain connects TRBV7-6 to TRBJ2-1; 8 bases match TRBD2. Germline CDR1 reads SGHVS; CDR2 reads FNYEAQ. The CDR3 contains 19 residues. Germline trimming cut 5 bases from V and 3 bases from J; bases unmatched to any gene: 18. CDR3 in amino acids: CASSPLRILIAGSYNEQFF. In DNA, the CDR3 is TGTGCCAGCAGCCCACTTAGGATCCTGATAGCGGGGAGCTACAATGAGCAGTTCTTC.

The CDR3 region has the DNA TGTGCCAGCAGGCAAACGGGAGGGAGTATCTACGAGCAGTACTTC. Translated, it gives CASRQTGGSIYEQYF. This rearrangement joins TRBV27 to TRBJ2-7; 8 bases are a match to TRBD2. J lost 3 bases, V lost 6 bases, and 10 bases had no gene match. The V gene's germline CDR1 is MNHEY and CDR2 SMNVEV (reference sequence). The CDR3 loop spans 15 amino acids.

This clone has only one observation. The chain links TRBV28 to TRBJ2-1; 7 bases fit TRBD1. CDR1 is MDHEN, CDR2 SYDVKM, per germline. This CDR3 region has 14 residues. V was pared by 3 bases and J by 3 bases, with 2 bases of the junction left unmatched. The CDR3 region is CASSFGQDYNEQFF. The CDR3 region has the DNA TGTGCCAGCAGTTTCGGACAGGACTACAATGAGCAGTTCTTC.

This clone showed up just once. The rearrangement uses TRBV19 and TRBJ1-4, with D possibly being TRBD1 (5 bases). The germline gives CDR1 LNHDA, CDR2 SQIVND (reference sequence). The CDR3 is made up of 16 amino acids. V dropped 3 bases and J dropped 0 bases, with 11 bases sitting between them. The CDR3 sequence is CASSIYQTATNEKLFF. For the CDR3, the DNA is TGTGCCAGTAGTATCTACCAGACAGCAACTAATGAAAAACTGTTTTTT.